The T cell receptor beta chain described here comes from a study of OX40 agonist ivuxolimab in advanced cancers. Study context: In three patients, partial responses were observed, one with hepatocellular carcinoma and two with cutaneous melanoma. Broader study findings: Specificity for antigen went undetermined in the expanded peripheral T cells.

On this clone: Antigen unknown.

Samples were taken at baseline and on day 1 of cycles 4 and 7. The repertoire was sequenced with immunoSEQ multiplex PCR; TCRdb's copy has only in-frame clones and lacks some. This sample yields 77,000 or so clones, of which just under 95% are seen a single time; roughly 11% belongs to the top ten. CDR1 is SNHLY and CDR2 is FYNNEI in the germline V gene. The CDR3 is made up of 16 amino acids. The germline V and J ends were trimmed by 8 bases and 4 bases, with 21 bases remaining between them. The specimen was CD4+ or CD8+ T cells sorted from blood, collected in a trial of the OX40 agonist ivuxolimab. This sequence joins TRBV2 and TRBJ1-5; D is perhaps TRBD1 (5 bases). The clonotype originates from an adult with an advanced solid tumor such as melanoma, head and neck, liver or kidney cancer. The CDR3 region has the DNA TGTGCCAGCGGGTCGTTGGGGGGGGAGGAGAATCAGCCCCAGCATTTT. Its protein product is CASGSLGGEENQPQHF.